A single sample gave rise to the 15 T cell receptor beta chains below, sequenced in a study of identical twins (dated by TCRdb to about 2016). The library was prepared using 5' RACE. TCRdb lists the instrument as Illumina HiSeq 2000. Using fastp trimming at Q25 and MiXCR clonotype assembly, TCRdb reanalyzed the public sequencing data and kept in-frame beta chains. Under each unique CDR3 protein, matching rows form one entry showing the most common genes and DNA. For this sample the table gives 500,000 to 550,000 distinct CDR3 sequences, of which roughly a fifth were detected only once. The leading ten clones occupy about 0.91% of the sample. The sample was also reused in another study, on T cells expressing NK-cell markers.

Sequences were obtained from CD4+ T cells sorted from blood. These receptor sequences come from a young woman in good health.

This clonotype appeared a few times. The DNA of the CDR3 is TGTGCCAGCAGCTTACGGACAGGCCGGAATGGCTACACCTTC. Amino acids: CASSLRTGRNGYTF. The rearrangement links TRBV11-1 to TRBJ1-2, with TRBD1 matching over 7 bases. The CDR3 totals 14 residues. J lost 6 bases, V lost 2 bases, and 6 bases had no gene match. Germline CDR1 is SGHAT and CDR2 is FQDESV (reference sequence).

This clonotype was counted between two and nine times. The genes are TRBV7-2 and TRBJ2-7, with 10 nucleotides matching TRBD1. The CDR3 has 14 amino acids. CDR1 SGHTA and CDR2 FQGNSA come from the germline V gene. With 5 bases clipped from V and 3 bases from J, the junction kept 4 bases outside the gene matches. The CDR3: CASSRDRGDYEQYF. The CDR3 region has the DNA TGTGCCAGCAGCCGGGACAGGGGCGACTACGAGCAGTACTTC.

J is TRBJ2-1 and V is TRBV5-1; D may correspond to TRBD1 or TRBD2 (6 bases each). The germline V and J ends were trimmed by 4 bases and 3 bases, with 14 bases remaining between them. From germline, CDR1 is SGHRS and CDR2 YFSETQ. The CDR3 length is 15 residues. DNA of the CDR3: TGCGCCAGCAGCAGAGGGGGGTACGACTACAATGAGCAGTTCTTC. This codes for CASSRGGYDYNEQFF.

This rearrangement joins TRBV5-1 to TRBJ2-1; unclear D gene. CDR3 size: 14 residues. Germline loops: CDR1 SGHRS, CDR2 YFSETQ. V lost 4 bases, J lost 4 bases, and 12 bases lay in between. The CDR3 DNA sequence: TGCGCCAGCAGCCTGGGGTCGGAGTACAATGAGCAGTTCTTC. Its translation is CASSLGSEYNEQFF.

This clonotype has just a few counts. The V and J genes are TRBV6-1 and TRBJ1-4, with D tentatively TRBD1 (6 bases). Germline V lookup: CDR1 MNHNS, CDR2 SASEGT. The CDR3 spans 16 residues. V was pared by 4 bases and J by 0 bases, with 12 bases between. The CDR3: CASSGRGSATNEKLFF. The CDR3 DNA reads as TGTGCCAGCAGTGGCAGGGGCTCTGCAACTAATGAAAAACTGTTTTTT.

The gene calls are TRBV7-6 and TRBJ2-1; D remains unclear. Germline V lookup: CDR1 SGHVS, CDR2 FNYEAQ. V was cut by 6 bases and J by 10 bases, with 16 bases left in between. This CDR3 is built from 13 residues. CDR3 region: CASSYDRSREQFF. CDR3 nucleotides: TGTGCCAGCAGTTACGACCGTTCTAGGGAGCAGTTCTTC. The full variable domain, completed using reference TRBV7-6 and TRBJ2-1, is GAGVSQSPRYKVTKRGQDVALRCDPISGHVSLYWYRQALGQGPEFLTYFNYEAQQDKSGLPNDRFSAERPEGSISTLTIQRTEQRDSAMYRCASSYDRSREQFFGPGTRLTVL.

The genes are TRBV7-2 and TRBJ2-1; 11 bases are shared with TRBD2. The CDR3 runs 17 residues. Germline CDR1 and CDR2: SGHTA and FQGNSA. Trimming cost V 5 bases and J 4 bases; bases outside gene matches: 10. CDR3 sequence reads: CASSAKAGLADYNEQFF. CDR3 sequence (DNA): TGTGCCAGCAGCGCGAAGGCGGGACTAGCGGATTACAATGAGCAGTTCTTC.

This clonotype was counted only a few times. The rearrangement joins TRBV28 to TRBJ2-3, with D possibly called TRBD1 or TRBD2 (5 bases each). Between the trimmed V and J ends, which lost 5 bases and 1 base, there was a span of 10 bases. The CDR3 loop spans 14 amino acids. Germline-derived CDR1 and CDR2 are MDHEN and SYDVKM. This CDR3 reads CASSTRDRTDTQYF. The DNA of the CDR3 is TGTGCCAGCAGTACCAGGGACCGCACAGATACGCAGTATTTT.

The J gene is TRBJ2-5, the V gene TRBV20-1; 11 nucleotides match TRBD2. CDR1 is DFQATT, CDR2 SNEGSKA, per germline (reference sequence). This CDR3 region has 12 residues. V was pared by 3 bases and J by 8 bases, with 2 bases of the junction left unmatched. The CDR3 nucleotides are TGCAGTGCTAGGGGGACTAGCGGTACCCAGTACTTC. This encodes CSARGTSGTQYF.

At least ten counts were recorded for this clonotype. The gene calls are TRBV28 and TRBJ2-7; 7 bases align to TRBD2. The CDR3 consists of 13 residues. Germline V gene lookup returns CDR1 MDHEN and CDR2 SYDVKM. Trimming cost V 5 bases and J 1 base; bases outside gene matches: 2. The DNA for the CDR3 is TGTGCCAGCAGTAGCGGGGATTCCTACGAGCAGTACTTC. This translates into CASSSGDSYEQYF. The variable domain in full, with the rest retrieved from reference TRBV28 and TRBJ2-7, is DVKVTQSSRYLVKRTGEKVFLECVQDMDHENMFWYRQDPGLGLRLIYFSYDVKMKEKGDIPEGYSVSREKKERFSLILESASTNQTSMYLCASSSGDSYEQYFGPGTRLTVT.

This clonotype was counted a single time. The CDR3 region is CASSLISGGFNEQFF. In DNA form, the CDR3 reads TGCGCCAGCAGCTTGATTAGCGGGGGGTTCAATGAGCAGTTCTTC. J is TRBJ2-1 and V is TRBV5-1, with 10 positions matching TRBD2. Losses at the gene ends were 1 base for V and 6 bases for J; bases not matched to a gene: 4. The V gene's germline CDR1 is SGHRS and CDR2 YFSETQ. The CDR3 is 15 residues long.

This chain uses TRBV5-1 with TRBJ2-3, with TRBD2 matching 10 bases. CDR1 is SGHRS, CDR2 YFSETQ, per germline. The V segment lost 0 bases and the J segment 5 bases; nucleotides outside the gene matches: 6. This CDR3 contains 16 residues. Written as DNA, the CDR3 is TGCGCCAGCAGCTTGGCGTCAGCGGGAGGGCGAGATACGCAGTATTTT. Translation: CASSLASAGGRDTQYF. Based on the CDR3 plus reference TRBV5-1 and TRBJ2-3, the full variable domain is KAGVTQTPRYLIKTRGQQVTLSCSPISGHRSVSWYQQTPGQGLQFLFEYFSETQRNKGNFPGRFSGRQFSNSRSEMNVSTLELGDSALYLCASSLASAGGRDTQYFGPGTRLTVL.

The rearrangement uses TRBV2 and TRBJ2-7; 13 nucleotides match TRBD2. The germline V gene has CDR1 SNHLY and CDR2 FYNNEI. Trimming took 6 bases from V and 7 from J; bases not matched to a gene: 6. This CDR3 comprises 14 residues. CDR3 loop: CASRIWTSGGEQYF. CDR3 sequence (DNA): TGTGCCAGCAGGATTTGGACTAGCGGGGGTGAGCAGTACTTC.

About this clonotype itself: Germline is not matched at one junction end, which may reflect a read error. The chain combines TRBV9 with TRBJ2-7; no reliable D call. The CDR3 spans 15 residues. Germline V gene sequence: CDR1 SGDLS, CDR2 YYNGEE. The CDR3 DNA is TGTGCCAGCAGCGTAGCCCCCTCATGGAGCTACGTGCAGTACTTC. Amino acid sequence: CASSVAPSWSYVQYF.

The CDR3 coding sequence is TGCAGTGCGGCCCCCGGGACTAGCGGGTATGAGACCCAGTACTTC. This gives the protein CSAAPGTSGYETQYF. V is TRBV20-1 and J is TRBJ2-5, with 12 bases fitting TRBD2. CDR3 length equals 15 residues. CDR1 and CDR2 (germline): DFQATT, SNEGSKA (reference sequence). The V and J ends lost 6 bases and 5 bases, in that order; junction bases with no gene match: 10.